These 18 T cell receptor beta chains were all obtained from the same sample, sequenced in a study of cytomegalovirus exposure and HLA in healthy donors. PCR used 60 Vbeta primers and 13 Jbeta primers. TCRdb's copy holds only in-frame clones and misses some; the assay was immunoSEQ multiplex PCR. This sample has more than 70,000 clones, with under 85% found just once. What was sequenced was PBMCs. These receptors all come from a boy younger than 18 in good health and CMV-seronegative.

The chain carries TRBV4-3 and TRBJ2-1, with D maybe TRBD1 (6 bases). The CDR3 covers 16 residues. Germline-derived CDR1 and CDR2 are LGHNA and YSLEER. V lost 2 bases and J lost 7, with 18 bases in between. CDR3 sequence (DNA): TGCGCCAGCAGCCAAAACAGGGAGCGAGTGGGAAATGAGCAGTTCTTC. This translates into CASSQNRERVGNEQFF.

The V gene is TRBV14, the J gene TRBJ2-5, with TRBD2 matching over 13 bases. Germline CDR1 SGHDN, CDR2 FVKESK. CDR3 length: 16 residues. The V gene end was trimmed by 3 bases and the J gene end by 5 bases; junction bases not matched to a gene: 6. CDR3 loop: CASSQPGLAGPETQYF. For the CDR3, the DNA is TGTGCCAGCAGCCAGCCGGGACTAGCGGGGCCCGAGACCCAGTACTTC.

The chain is built from TRBV29-1 and TRBJ2-7, with 8 bases that match TRBD1. The CDR3 totals 14 residues. After removal of 4 bases from V and 3 bases from J, the junction contained 8 bases not matched to a gene. From germline, CDR1 is SQVTM and CDR2 ANQGSEA. In DNA form, the CDR3 reads TGCAGCGTTGCGTCCACAGGGGGAGGCTACGAGCAGTACTTC. This encodes CSVASTGGGYEQYF.

This clone was seen just once. The chain employs TRBV7-6 and TRBJ2-3; D might be TRBD1 (6 bases). The CDR3 is made up of 12 amino acids. Trimming removed 3 bases from V and 8 bases from J, with 9 bases in between. Germline V CDR1 and CDR2: SGHVS, FNYEAQ. This chain's CDR3 is CASSLDSATQYF. The CDR3 DNA follows: TGTGCCAGCAGCTTGGACAGCGCTACGCAGTATTTT.

This chain's CDR3 is CASRLAGDWQPQHF. The DNA for the CDR3 is TGTGCCAGCAGACTGGCAGGGGATTGGCAGCCCCAGCATTTT. This rearrangement joins TRBV27 to TRBJ1-5; perhaps TRBD1 as D (6 bases). The length of the CDR3 is 14 residues. With 6 bases removed from V and 7 bases from J, the gap between germline ends came to 16 bases. The germline gives CDR1 MNHEY, CDR2 SMNVEV (reference sequence).

J is TRBJ1-5 and V is TRBV30; D remains unclear. Germline assignment: CDR1 GTSNPN and CDR2 SVGIG (reference sequence). V lost 0 bases, J lost 1 base, and 4 bases lay in between. The CDR3 has 13 amino acids. The CDR3 spells CAWSVQSNQPQHF. The CDR3 bases are TGTGCCTGGAGTGTACAGAGCAATCAGCCCCAGCATTTT.

This clone was recorded a few times. J is TRBJ1-2 and V is TRBV5-1, with D unresolved. Per germline, CDR1 SGHRS and CDR2 YFSETQ. Trimming pared 0 bases from V and 2 bases from J, leaving 14 bases between. CDR3 size: 16 residues. The CDR3 sequence is CASSLGDLTWNYGYTF. CDR3 nucleotides: TGCGCCAGCAGCTTGGGAGATCTAACCTGGAACTATGGCTACACCTTC.

The chain recombines TRBV27 with TRBJ1-2; D may be TRBD1 (5 bases). Germline assignment: CDR1 MNHEY and CDR2 SMNVEV (reference sequence). The CDR3 spans 13 residues. The V end lost 7 bases, the J end lost 4 bases, and 13 bases lay between the germline ends. Written as DNA, the CDR3 is TGTGCCAGCAAACTCCACGGGGGCTATGGCTACACCTTC. Translating gives CASKLHGGYGYTF.

The V and J genes are TRBV7-9 and TRBJ2-5, with a weak D call TRBD1 (6 bases). V was cut by 4 bases and J by 1 base, with 10 bases left in between. CDR1 and CDR2 (germline): SEHNR, FQNEAQ (reference sequence). There are 14 residues in the CDR3. Here the CDR3 DNA reads TGTGCCAGCAGCTCCGACAGGCTCCAAGAGACCCAGTACTTC. Protein: CASSSDRLQETQYF.

The J gene is TRBJ2-1, the V gene TRBV9, with D possibly matching TRBD1 (5 bases). V was trimmed by 0 bases and J by 8 bases, leaving 12 bases between them. The CDR3 extends over 14 amino acids. In germline, CDR1 is SGDLS, CDR2 YYNGEE. This CDR3 is CASSVEPGSDEQFF. The CDR3 nucleotides read TGTGCCAGCAGCGTAGAACCAGGGTCGGATGAGCAGTTCTTC.

The chain carries TRBV7-9 and TRBJ2-7; D may be TRBD2 (5 bases). The CDR3 has 14 amino acids. Looked up from germline, CDR1 is SEHNR and CDR2 is FQNEAQ (reference sequence). The ends were cut back, 6 bases at V and 5 bases at J, with 17 bases in the middle. The CDR3 here is CASSSPWLADEQYF. CDR3 coding DNA: TGTGCCAGCAGTTCCCCGTGGCTAGCTGACGAGCAGTACTTC.

The gene calls are TRBV29-1 and TRBJ2-1, with 9 positions matching TRBD1. Germline V gene sequence: CDR1 SQVTM, CDR2 ANQGSEA. V shed 6 bases, J shed 3 bases, and the junction held 6 bases outside the gene matches. CDR3 length: 14 residues. The CDR3 here is CSVGRDRVYNEQFF. The CDR3 DNA reads TGCAGCGTGGGACGGGACAGGGTCTACAATGAGCAGTTCTTC.

V is TRBV29-1 and J is TRBJ2-7; D may be TRBD2 (6 bases). The CDR3 consists of 13 residues. Trimming shortened V by 4 bases and J by 1 base, and 11 bases separated the two germline ends. Germline V lookup: CDR1 SQVTM, CDR2 ANQGSEA. DNA of the CDR3: TGCAGCGTTGGAGGAGGGTTTTCCTACGAGCAGTACTTC. Translation: CSVGGGFSYEQYF.

The CDR3 region has the DNA TGTGCCAGCAGCCGTTGGGACAGGGGAATCACTGAAGCTTTCTTT. It is translated as CASSRWDRGITEAFF. The chain joins TRBV5-6 to TRBJ1-1; 10 bases are a match to TRBD1. Trimming removed 4 bases from V and 4 bases from J; junction bases left unmatched: 7. Looked up from germline, CDR1 is SGHDT and CDR2 is YYEEEE. This CDR3 region has 15 residues.

This chain connects TRBV2 to TRBJ2-7, with D possibly TRBD2 on 5 matching bases. V dropped 8 bases and J dropped 2 bases, with 10 bases sitting between them. CDR1 SNHLY and CDR2 FYNNEI come from the germline V gene. This CDR3 region has 12 residues. In DNA form, the CDR3 reads TGTGCCAGCGTAGCGACTACCTACGAGCAGTACTTC. This gives the protein CASVATTYEQYF.

For the CDR3, the DNA is TGCAGCGTAACCCCCGCACTCGAGGGCTTCGGAAACACCATATATTTT. Its translation is CSVTPALEGFGNTIYF. This sequence joins TRBV29-1 and TRBJ1-3; D is unclear. CDR3 length: 16 residues. Trimming removed 6 bases at V and 4 bases at J, with 22 bases between. Germline V CDR1 and CDR2: SQVTM, ANQGSEA.

CDR3 sequence: CASSLWPGANVLTF. The CDR3 coding sequence is TGTGCCAGCAGTTTATGGCCTGGGGCCAACGTCCTGACTTTC. The chain combines TRBV27 with TRBJ2-6, with D hard to call. V was pared by 1 base and J by 2 bases, with 3 bases between. Germline V CDR1 and CDR2: MNHEY, SMNVEV (reference sequence). The CDR3 extends over 14 amino acids.

The chain uses TRBV5-1 and TRBJ2-7, with TRBD2 matching 9 bases. The junction had 7 bases not matched to a gene; V was cut back by 6 bases and J by 3 bases. CDR3 length: 14 residues. From germline, CDR1 is SGHRS and CDR2 YFSETQ. CDR3: CASKPTSGGYEQYF. DNA for the CDR3: TGCGCCAGCAAACCGACTAGCGGAGGCTACGAGCAGTACTTC.